Included here is one T cell receptor (beta chain) sequence, with context. Reprocessing the 5' RACE reads, TCRdb reports a single entry for every CDR3 protein and omits DNA. The sample has about 380,000 distinct CDR3 sequences. This sample was taken from a study of monozygotic twins with inflammatory bowel disease. This CDR3 is built from 16 residues. Germline CDR1 reads MDHEN; CDR2 reads SYDVKM. The chain recombines TRBV28 with TRBJ1-5. This TCR was recovered from a human donor with ulcerative colitis or Crohn's disease, or a healthy co-twin of an affected twin (not recorded which). Sequences were obtained from blood. CDR3 loop: CASRPMWQGGNQPQHF.